Sequencing of this T cell receptor (beta chain) was carried out in a study of T cells after yellow fever vaccination. TCRdb re-called the 5' RACE reads with MiXCR, one entry per CDR3 protein. The sample lists hundreds of thousands of distinct CDR3 sequences; roughly an eighth were seen once. V was shortened by 7 bases and J by 0 bases, with 12 bases between the two germline ends. The CDR3 has 14 residues. The sequence came from a man between 18 and 29 years old who received the YFV17D yellow fever vaccine. The sample consisted of CD4+ T cells sorted from PBMCs, taken 15 days after the yellow fever booster vaccination. The rearrangement joins TRBV12-3 or TRBV12-4 to TRBJ1-1, with D possibly being TRBD1 (5 bases). The CDR3 region has the DNA TGTGCCAGCACCGCGGGACTCGTGAACACTGAAGCTTTCTTT. This sequence encodes CASTAGLVNTEAFF.